This T cell receptor (beta chain) was captured by sequencing in a study of regulatory T cells in long-lasting Graves disease. This clonotype appeared many times. Its antigen is unknown. V was pared by 6 bases and J by 0 bases, with 14 bases between. Germline values: CDR1 SNHLY, CDR2 FYNNEI. The length of the CDR3 is 15 residues. Study-level findings and limits: Examination was confined to peripheral blood, excluding thyroid tissue.

Sequencing libraries for TCR beta were prepared with iRepertoire HTBI primers and Arm-PCR of CDR3 regions. TCRdb processed the multiplex PCR reads anew with MiXCR; each CDR3 protein has one entry. The sample gives roughly 350,000 distinct CDR3 sequences, approximately 16% of which show up once; less than 35% is in the top ten. Stated time point: newly diagnosed GD, antithyroid drugs for less than 3 months. From PBMCs, RNA was extracted and then used to make the TCR library. American Thyroid Association guidelines served as the basis for diagnosing Graves' disease. This sample also belongs to another study, concerning T cells in Graves' hyperthyroidism and ophthalmopathy. This second study says: Patients were aged 18 to 65, had disease duration under 2 months, and had newly diagnosed hyperthyroidism. The HTBI set primed first-round TCR CDR3 RT-PCR.

J is TRBJ1-1 and V is TRBV2, with a weak D call TRBD1 (5 bases). This sequence originates from a man aged 35-49 years with Graves disease. Specimen: peripheral blood mononuclear cells (PBMCs), collected at new diagnosis, from a patient treated with antithyroid drugs. In DNA form, the CDR3 reads TGTGCCAGCAGGCAGGGTATTGTCCTGAACACTGAAGCTTTCTTT. It yields the protein CASRQGIVLNTEAFF.